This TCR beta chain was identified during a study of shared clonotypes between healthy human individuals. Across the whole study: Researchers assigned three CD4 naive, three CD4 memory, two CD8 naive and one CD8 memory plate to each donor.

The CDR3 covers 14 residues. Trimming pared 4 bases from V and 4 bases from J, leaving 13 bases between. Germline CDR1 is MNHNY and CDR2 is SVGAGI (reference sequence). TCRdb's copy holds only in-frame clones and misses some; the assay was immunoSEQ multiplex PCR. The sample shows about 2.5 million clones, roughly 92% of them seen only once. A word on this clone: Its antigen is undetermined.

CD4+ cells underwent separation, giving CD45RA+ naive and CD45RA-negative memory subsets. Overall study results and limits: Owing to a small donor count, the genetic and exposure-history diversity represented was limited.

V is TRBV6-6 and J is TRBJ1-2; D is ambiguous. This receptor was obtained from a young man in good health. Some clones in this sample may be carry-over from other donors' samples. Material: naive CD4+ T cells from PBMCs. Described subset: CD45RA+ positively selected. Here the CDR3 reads CASSSLGLLYGYTF. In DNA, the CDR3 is TGTGCCAGCAGTTCACTCGGACTGCTCTATGGCTACACCTTC.